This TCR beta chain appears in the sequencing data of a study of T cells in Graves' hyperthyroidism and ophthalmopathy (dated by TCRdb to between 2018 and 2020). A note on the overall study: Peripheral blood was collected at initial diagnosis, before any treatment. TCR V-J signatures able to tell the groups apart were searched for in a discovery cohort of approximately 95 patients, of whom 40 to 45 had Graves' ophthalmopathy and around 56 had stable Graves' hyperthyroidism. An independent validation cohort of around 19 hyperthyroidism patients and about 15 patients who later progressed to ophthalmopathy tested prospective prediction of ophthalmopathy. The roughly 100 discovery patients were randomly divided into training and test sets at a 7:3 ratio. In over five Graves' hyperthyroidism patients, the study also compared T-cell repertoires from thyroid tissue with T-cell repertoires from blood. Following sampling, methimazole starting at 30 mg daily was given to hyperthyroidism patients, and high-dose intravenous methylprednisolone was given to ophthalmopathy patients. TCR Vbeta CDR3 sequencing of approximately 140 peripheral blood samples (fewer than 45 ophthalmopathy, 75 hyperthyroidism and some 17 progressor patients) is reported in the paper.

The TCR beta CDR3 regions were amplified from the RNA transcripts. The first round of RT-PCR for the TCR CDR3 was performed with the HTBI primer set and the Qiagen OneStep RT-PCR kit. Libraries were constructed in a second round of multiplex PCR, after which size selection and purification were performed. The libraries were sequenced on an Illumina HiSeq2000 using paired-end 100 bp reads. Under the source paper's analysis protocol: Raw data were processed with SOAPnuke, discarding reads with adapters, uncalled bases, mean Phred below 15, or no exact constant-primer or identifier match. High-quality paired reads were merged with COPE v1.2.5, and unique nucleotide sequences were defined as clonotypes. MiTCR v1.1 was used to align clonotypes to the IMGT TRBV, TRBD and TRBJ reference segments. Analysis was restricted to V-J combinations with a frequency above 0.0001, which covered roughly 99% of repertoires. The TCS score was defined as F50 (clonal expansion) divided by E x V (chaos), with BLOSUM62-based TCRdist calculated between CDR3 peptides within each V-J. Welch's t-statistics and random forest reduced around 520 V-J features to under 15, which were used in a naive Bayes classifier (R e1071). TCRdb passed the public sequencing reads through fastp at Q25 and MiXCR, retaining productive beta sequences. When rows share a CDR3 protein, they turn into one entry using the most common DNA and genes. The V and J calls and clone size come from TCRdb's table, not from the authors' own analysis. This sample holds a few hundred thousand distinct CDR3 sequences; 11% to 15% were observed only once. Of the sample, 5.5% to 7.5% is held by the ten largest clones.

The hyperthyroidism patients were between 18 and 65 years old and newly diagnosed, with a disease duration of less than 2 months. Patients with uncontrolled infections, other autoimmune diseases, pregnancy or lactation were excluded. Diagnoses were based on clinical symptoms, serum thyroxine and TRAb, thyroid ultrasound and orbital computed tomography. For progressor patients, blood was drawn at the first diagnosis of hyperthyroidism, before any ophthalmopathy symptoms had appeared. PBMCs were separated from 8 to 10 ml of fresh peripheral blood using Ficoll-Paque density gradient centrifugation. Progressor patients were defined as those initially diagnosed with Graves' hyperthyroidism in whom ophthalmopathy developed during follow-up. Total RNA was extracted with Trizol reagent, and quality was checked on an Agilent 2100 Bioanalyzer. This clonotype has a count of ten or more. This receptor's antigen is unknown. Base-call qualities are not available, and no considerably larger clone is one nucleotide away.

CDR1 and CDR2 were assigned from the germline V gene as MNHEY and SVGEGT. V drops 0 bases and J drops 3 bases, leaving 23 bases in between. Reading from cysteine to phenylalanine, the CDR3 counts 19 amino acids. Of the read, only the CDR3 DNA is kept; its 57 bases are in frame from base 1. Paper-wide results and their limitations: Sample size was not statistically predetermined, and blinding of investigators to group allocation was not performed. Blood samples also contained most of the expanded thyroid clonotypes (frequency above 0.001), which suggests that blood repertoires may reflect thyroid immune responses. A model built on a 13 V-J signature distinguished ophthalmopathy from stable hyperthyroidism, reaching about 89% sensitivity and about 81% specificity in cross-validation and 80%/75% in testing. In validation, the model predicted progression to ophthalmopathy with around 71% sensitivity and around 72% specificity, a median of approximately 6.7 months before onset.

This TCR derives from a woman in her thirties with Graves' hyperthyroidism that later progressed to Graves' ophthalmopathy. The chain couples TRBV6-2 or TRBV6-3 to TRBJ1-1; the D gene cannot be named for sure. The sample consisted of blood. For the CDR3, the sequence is CASSYSRSSRTYLDTEAFF. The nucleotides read TGTGCCAGCAGTTACTCGAGAAGTTCACGTACATACCTCGACACTGAAGCTTTCTTT.